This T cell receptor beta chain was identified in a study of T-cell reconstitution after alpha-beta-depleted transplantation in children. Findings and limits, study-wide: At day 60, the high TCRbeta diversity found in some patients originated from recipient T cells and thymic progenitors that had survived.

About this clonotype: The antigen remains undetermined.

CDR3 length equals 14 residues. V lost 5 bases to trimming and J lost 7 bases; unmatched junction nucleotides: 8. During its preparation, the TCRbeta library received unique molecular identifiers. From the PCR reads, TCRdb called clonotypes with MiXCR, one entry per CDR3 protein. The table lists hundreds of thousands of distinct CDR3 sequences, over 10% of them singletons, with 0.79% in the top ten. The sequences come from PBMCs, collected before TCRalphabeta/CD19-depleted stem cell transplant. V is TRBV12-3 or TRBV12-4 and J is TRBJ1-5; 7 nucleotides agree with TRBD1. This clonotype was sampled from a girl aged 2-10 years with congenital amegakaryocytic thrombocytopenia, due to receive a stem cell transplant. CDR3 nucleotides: TGTGCCAGCAGTGACGACAGGGTTAAGCAGCCCCAGCATTTT. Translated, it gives CASSDDRVKQPQHF.